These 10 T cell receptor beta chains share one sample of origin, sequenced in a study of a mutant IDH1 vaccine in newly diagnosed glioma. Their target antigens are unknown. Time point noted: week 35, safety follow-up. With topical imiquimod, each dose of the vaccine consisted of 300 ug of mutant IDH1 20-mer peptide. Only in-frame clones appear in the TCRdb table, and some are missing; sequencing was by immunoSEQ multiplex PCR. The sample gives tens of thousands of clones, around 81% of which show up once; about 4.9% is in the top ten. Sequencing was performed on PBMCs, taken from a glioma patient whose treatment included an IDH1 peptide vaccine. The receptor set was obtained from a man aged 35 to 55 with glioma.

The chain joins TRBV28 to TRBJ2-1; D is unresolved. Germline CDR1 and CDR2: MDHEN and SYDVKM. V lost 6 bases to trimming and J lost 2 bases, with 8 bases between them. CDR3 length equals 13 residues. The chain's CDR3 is CASSPMTYNEQFF. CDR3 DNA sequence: TGTGCCAGCAGCCCCATGACCTACAATGAGCAGTTCTTC. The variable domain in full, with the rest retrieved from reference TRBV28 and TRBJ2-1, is DVKVTQSSRYLVKRTGEKVFLECVQDMDHENMFWYRQDPGLGLRLIYFSYDVKMKEKGDIPEGYSVSREKKERFSLILESASTNQTSMYLCASSPMTYNEQFFGPGTRLTVL.

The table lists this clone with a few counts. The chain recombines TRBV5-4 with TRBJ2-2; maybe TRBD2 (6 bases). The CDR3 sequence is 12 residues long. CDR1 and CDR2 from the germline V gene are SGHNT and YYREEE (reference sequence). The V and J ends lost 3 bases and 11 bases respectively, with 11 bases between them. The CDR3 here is CASSSGTPELFF. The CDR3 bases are TGTGCCAGCAGCTCCGGGACTCCCGAGCTGTTTTTT.

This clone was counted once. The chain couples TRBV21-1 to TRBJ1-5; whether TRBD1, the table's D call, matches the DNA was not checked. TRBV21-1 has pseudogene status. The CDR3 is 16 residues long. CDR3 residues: CASGPGTVGSNQPQHF. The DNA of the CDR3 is TGTGCCAGCGGGCCCGGGACAGTGGGCAGCAATCAGCCCCAGCATTTT.

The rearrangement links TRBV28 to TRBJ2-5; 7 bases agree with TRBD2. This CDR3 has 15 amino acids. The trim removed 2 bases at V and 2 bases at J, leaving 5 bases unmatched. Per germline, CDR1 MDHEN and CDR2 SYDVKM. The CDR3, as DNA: TGTGCCAGCAGTTTAATAACGGGAGGACAAGAGACCCAGTACTTC. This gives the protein CASSLITGGQETQYF. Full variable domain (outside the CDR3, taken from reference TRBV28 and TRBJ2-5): DVKVTQSSRYLVKRTGEKVFLECVQDMDHENMFWYRQDPGLGLRLIYFSYDVKMKEKGDIPEGYSVSREKKERFSLILESASTNQTSMYLCASSLITGGQETQYFGPGTRLLVL.

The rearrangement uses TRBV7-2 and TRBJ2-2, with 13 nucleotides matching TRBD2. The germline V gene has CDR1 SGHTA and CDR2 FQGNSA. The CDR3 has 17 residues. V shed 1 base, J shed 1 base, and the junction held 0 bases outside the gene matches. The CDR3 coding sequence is TGTGCCAGCAGCTTAGGGACTAGCGGGAGGAACACCGGGGAGCTGTTTTTT. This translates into CASSLGTSGRNTGELFF.

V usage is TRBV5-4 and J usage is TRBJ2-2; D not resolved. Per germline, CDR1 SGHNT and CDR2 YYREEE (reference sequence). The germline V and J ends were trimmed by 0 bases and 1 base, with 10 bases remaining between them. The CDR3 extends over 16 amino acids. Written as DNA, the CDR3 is TGTGCCAGCAGCTTGGGACACGCCATGAACACCGGGGAGCTGTTTTTT. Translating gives CASSLGHAMNTGELFF.

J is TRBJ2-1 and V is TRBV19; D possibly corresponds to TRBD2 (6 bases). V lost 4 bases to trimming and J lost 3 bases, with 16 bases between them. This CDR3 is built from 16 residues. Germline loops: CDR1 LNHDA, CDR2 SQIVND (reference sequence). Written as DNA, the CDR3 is TGTGCCAGTAGTAGGGGGGTAGCTCTCAACTACAATGAGCAGTTCTTC. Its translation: CASSRGVALNYNEQFF.

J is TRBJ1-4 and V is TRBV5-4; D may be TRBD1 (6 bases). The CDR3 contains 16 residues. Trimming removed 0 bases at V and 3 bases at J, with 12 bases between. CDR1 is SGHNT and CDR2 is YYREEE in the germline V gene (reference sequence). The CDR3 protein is CASSLGGQLANEKLFF. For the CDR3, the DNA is TGTGCCAGCAGCTTGGGGGGGCAGTTGGCTAATGAAAAACTGTTTTTT.

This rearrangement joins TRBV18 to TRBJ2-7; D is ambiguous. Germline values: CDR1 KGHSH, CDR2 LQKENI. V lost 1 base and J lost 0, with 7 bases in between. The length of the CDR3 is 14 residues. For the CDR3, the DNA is TGTGCCAGCTCACCACAAAAAAGCTCCTACGAGCAGTACTTC. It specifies CASSPQKSSYEQYF.

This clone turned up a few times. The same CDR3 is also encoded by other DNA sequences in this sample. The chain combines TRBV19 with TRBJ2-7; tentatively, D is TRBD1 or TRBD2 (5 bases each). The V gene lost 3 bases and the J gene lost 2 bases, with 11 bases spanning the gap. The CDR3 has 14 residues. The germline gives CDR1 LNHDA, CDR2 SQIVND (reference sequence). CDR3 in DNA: TGTGCCAGTAGTATTGGGCAGGGAGCCTACGAGCAGTACTTC. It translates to CASSIGQGAYEQYF.